The rows below give T cell receptor beta chains drawn from one sample of a study of spatial heterogeneity in lung cancer. TCRdb called the 5' RACE reads again in MiXCR, with one record for every CDR3 protein. The sample holds nearly 95,000 distinct CDR3 sequences, just under 20% seen once. The sample was PBMCs, taken at follow-up. The source of these receptors is a male donor with early-stage non-small cell lung cancer. CDR3s include the opening cysteine and the closing phenylalanine or tryptophan. Fields, in order: J gene, CDR3 length, clone size, D gene, V gene, CDR3 protein, CDR3 DNA. A D gene is named only where the DNA matches it firmly. Size values are once, few and many counts, or a class for expanded clones, and some rows have none.

>TRBJ1-4|13|few|NA|TRBV29-1
CSVGVSSFEKLFF
TGCAGCGTTGGTGTCAGTAGCTTCGAAAAACTGTTTTTT
>TRBJ1-2|13|few|NA|TRBV7-2
CASSSNAGVGYTF
TGTGCCAGCAGCTCAAACGCAGGGGTCGGCTACACCTTC
>TRBJ2-1|12|many|NA|TRBV6-5
CASSELLGEQFF
TGTGCCAGCAGTGAGCTGTTGGGTGAGCAGTTCTTC
>TRBJ1-5|13|many|NA|TRBV6-2/TRBV6-3
CASIREDGQPQHF
TGTGCCAGCATTAGGGAGGACGGTCAGCCCCAGCATTTT
>TRBJ2-7|14|NA|TRBD2|TRBV20-1
CSAHRSGMFFEQYF
TGCAGTGCCCATCGCAGCGGGATGTTCTTCGAGCAGTACTTC
>TRBJ1-1|14|few|TRBD1|TRBV7-9
CASSLPQGSHGAFF
TGTGCCAGCAGCTTACCACAGGGGTCCCATGGAGCTTTCTTT
>TRBJ2-2|17|few|TRBD1|TRBV9
CASSALPGTGRTGELFF
TGTGCCAGCAGCGCCCTACCGGGGACAGGGCGCACCGGGGAGCTGTTTTTT
>TRBJ2-7|13|few|NA|TRBV3-1
CASSQVGSYEQYF
TGTGCCAGCAGCCAAGTTGGCAGCTACGAGCAGTACTTC
>TRBJ2-2|14|many|NA|TRBV5-1
CASSGGPYTGELFF
TGCGCCAGCAGCGGGGGACCGTACACCGGGGAGCTGTTTTTT
>TRBJ2-2|13|NA|NA|TRBV24-1
CATSALLSGELFF
TGTGCCACCAGCGCCCTCTTGTCCGGGGAGCTGTTTTTT
>TRBJ2-2|15|many|NA|TRBV7-2
CASSPRTTNTGELFF
TGTGCCAGCAGCCCTCGCACGACTAACACCGGGGAGCTGTTTTTT
>TRBJ2-3|18|NA|NA|TRBV7-6
CASSLSPSILSSTDTQYF
TGTGCCAGCAGCTTATCCCCAAGCATATTGTCCAGCACAGATACGCAGTATTTT
>TRBJ2-2|14|NA|NA|TRBV6-5
CASSPPGRTGELFF
TGTGCCAGCAGTCCCCCAGGGCGGACCGGGGAGCTGTTTTTT
>TRBJ1-1|15|many|TRBD1|TRBV27
CASSVQGARPTEAFF
TGTGCCAGCAGTGTACAGGGGGCGCGTCCCACTGAAGCTTTCTTT
>TRBJ1-5|13|once|NA|TRBV6-5
CASRRGLYQPQHF
TGTGCCAGCAGACGAGGGCTTTATCAGCCCCAGCATTTT
>TRBJ2-3|13|NA|TRBD1|TRBV29-1
CSVARGNTDTQYF
TGCAGCGTGGCCAGGGGGAACACAGATACGCAGTATTTT
>TRBJ2-3|14|NA|TRBD2|TRBV20-1
CSARASGGADTQYF
TGCAGTGCTAGAGCTAGCGGGGGGGCCGATACGCAGTATTTT
>TRBJ1-5|16|NA|TRBD1|TRBV12-5
CASASTGTALNQPQHF
TGTGCTAGTGCCTCGACCGGGACAGCCCTTAATCAGCCCCAGCATTTT
>TRBJ2-7|17|NA|TRBD2|TRBV30
CAVRRAVTSGEPYEQYF
TGTGCCGTACGAAGAGCTGTGACTAGCGGGGAGCCCTACGAGCAGTACTTC
>TRBJ1-2|12|few|NA|TRBV5-4
CASSPGPYGYTF
TGTGCCAGCAGCCCAGGACCCTATGGCTACACCTTC
>TRBJ1-1|15|NA|TRBD1|TRBV9
CASSLRSRGRSEAFF
TGTGCCAGCAGCCTCCGAAGCAGGGGGCGGTCTGAAGCTTTCTTT
>TRBJ1-2|12|few|NA|TRBV5-1
CASSLQGHGYTF
TGCGCCAGCAGCTTGCAAGGGCATGGCTACACCTTC
>TRBJ1-1|13|few|NA|TRBV18
CASSAYRATEAFF
TGTGCCAGCTCAGCTTACAGGGCCACTGAAGCTTTCTTT
>TRBJ2-5|14|NA|TRBD2|TRBV7-8
CASSPGTSSETQYF
TGTGCCAGCAGCCCCGGGACTAGCTCCGAGACCCAGTACTTC
>TRBJ2-7|15|many|NA|TRBV19
CASSILTGSSYEQYF
TGTGCCAGTAGTATCCTGACAGGAAGCTCCTACGAGCAGTACTTC
>TRBJ2-5|14|NA|TRBD1|TRBV11-2
CASSAGDRGETQYF
TGTGCCAGCAGCGCCGGGGACAGGGGCGAGACCCAGTACTTC
>TRBJ1-1|15|few|NA|TRBV6-5
CASSSPFESGPEAFF
TGTGCCAGCAGTTCCCCATTTGAGTCAGGGCCTGAAGCTTTCTTT
>TRBJ1-2|14|few|NA|TRBV5-1
CASSLDGREMGYTF
TGCGCCAGCAGCTTGGATGGGAGGGAAATGGGCTACACCTTC
>TRBJ2-2|13|NA|NA|TRBV9
CASSVGTTGELFF
TGTGCCAGCAGCGTAGGGACTACCGGGGAGCTGTTTTTT
>TRBJ2-7|15|NA|NA|TRBV4-1
CASSQRPIEAHEQYF
TGCGCCAGCAGCCAGCGACCCATTGAAGCCCACGAGCAGTACTTC
>TRBJ1-4|14|few|TRBD1|TRBV20-1
CSAFPGTGNEKLFF
TGCAGTGCCTTCCCCGGGACAGGGAATGAAAAACTGTTTTTT
>TRBJ1-5|17|NA|NA|TRBV6-2/TRBV6-3
CASSYSKTENSNQPQHF
TGTGCCAGCAGTTACTCGAAGACCGAAAATAGCAATCAGCCCCAGCATTTT
>TRBJ1-5|13|NA|NA|TRBV27
CASSLGGWEPQHF
TGTGCCAGCAGTCTTGGGGGCTGGGAGCCCCAGCATTTT
>TRBJ2-1|16|few|NA|TRBV11-2
CASSLGPGRTYNEQFF
TGTGCCAGCAGCTTAGGTCCGGGCAGAACCTACAATGAGCAGTTCTTC
>TRBJ2-1|14|few|NA|TRBV5-4
CASSLVGLKAEQFF
TGTGCCAGCAGCTTGGTGGGGTTAAAGGCAGAGCAGTTCTTC
>TRBJ1-1|13|few|NA|TRBV7-9
CASSLDENTEAFF
TGTGCCAGCAGCTTAGACGAGAACACTGAAGCTTTCTTT
>TRBJ1-6|16|few|TRBD1|TRBV4-3
CASSSQIDRVGSPLHF
TGCGCCAGCAGCTCCCAAATTGACAGGGTCGGTTCACCCCTCCACTTT
>TRBJ1-2|14|NA|NA|TRBV6-6
CASSYSAGNYGYTF
TGTGCCAGCAGTTACTCCGCAGGGAACTATGGCTACACCTTC
>TRBJ2-5|13|NA|NA|TRBV15
CATSRQYQETQYF
TGTGCCACCAGTCGACAGTACCAAGAGACCCAGTACTTC
>TRBJ1-5|14|NA|NA|TRBV6-1
CASSSQTSNQPQHF
TGTGCCAGCAGTTCACAGACTAGCAATCAGCCCCAGCATTTT
>TRBJ2-2|15|few|TRBD2|TRBV11-2
CASSFLAGATGELFF
TGTGCCAGCAGCTTTCTAGCGGGAGCCACCGGGGAGCTGTTTTTT
>TRBJ2-7|13|few|NA|TRBV7-9
CASSQGHSYEQYF
TGTGCCAGCAGCCAGGGACACTCCTACGAGCAGTACTTC
>TRBJ1-6|14|many|NA|TRBV7-9
CASSLALYNSPLHF
TGTGCCAGCAGCTTAGCACTTTATAATTCACCCCTCCACTTT
>TRBJ2-3|15|NA|TRBD2|TRBV10-3
CAISRGGPVADTQYF
TGTGCCATCAGCCGGGGGGGGCCGGTGGCAGATACGCAGTATTTT
>TRBJ2-3|11|few|NA|TRBV6-2/TRBV6-3
CASSYPDTQYF
TGTGCCAGCAGTTACCCAGATACGCAGTATTTT
>TRBJ2-5|12|NA|NA|TRBV7-2
CASSLNRETQYF
TGTGCCAGCAGCTTGAACAGGGAGACCCAGTACTTC
>TRBJ2-7|16|few|TRBD1|TRBV5-1
CASSVRPGQITYEQYF
TGCGCCAGCAGCGTCAGGCCGGGACAGATAACCTACGAGCAGTACTTC
>TRBJ1-1|11|many|NA|TRBV6-6
CASSYGAEAFF
TGTGCCAGCAGTTACGGGGCCGAAGCTTTCTTT
>TRBJ1-1|15|many|NA|TRBV20-1
CSARDPAGTNTEAFF
TGCAGTGCTAGGGACCCCGCGGGGACTAACACTGAAGCTTTCTTT
>TRBJ2-1|12|few|NA|TRBV6-1
CASSDNYNEQFF
TGTGCCAGCTCCGACAACTACAATGAGCAGTTCTTC
>TRBJ1-5|12|NA|NA|TRBV20-1
CSAKGPNQPQHF
TGCAGTGCTAAGGGACCTAATCAGCCCCAGCATTTT
>TRBJ2-3|19|NA|NA|TRBV7-6
CASSSAFLGASTSTDTQYF
TGTGCCAGCAGCTCAGCCTTCTTAGGGGCTAGCACTAGCACAGATACGCAGTATTTT
>TRBJ2-4|15|many|NA|TRBV7-6
CASSPSGTTKNIQYF
TGTGCCAGCAGCCCCTCCGGGACAACCAAAAACATTCAGTACTTC
>TRBJ2-7|16|many|TRBD1|TRBV6-1
CASSVGVQGRTYEQYF
TGTGCCAGCAGTGTAGGAGTACAGGGGCGAACCTACGAGCAGTACTTC